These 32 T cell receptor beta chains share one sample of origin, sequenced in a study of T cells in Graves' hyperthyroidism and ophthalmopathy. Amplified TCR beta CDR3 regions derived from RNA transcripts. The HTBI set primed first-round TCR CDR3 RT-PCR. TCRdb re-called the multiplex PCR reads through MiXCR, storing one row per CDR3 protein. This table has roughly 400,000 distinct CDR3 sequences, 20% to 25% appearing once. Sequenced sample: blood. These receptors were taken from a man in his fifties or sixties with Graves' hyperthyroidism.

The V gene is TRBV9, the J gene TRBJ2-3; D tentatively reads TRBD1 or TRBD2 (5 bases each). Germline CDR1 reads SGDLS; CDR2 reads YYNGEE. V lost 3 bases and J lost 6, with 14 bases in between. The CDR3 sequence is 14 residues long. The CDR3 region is CASSDGGNGDTQYF. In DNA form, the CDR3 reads TGTGCCAGCAGCGATGGGGGAAACGGGGATACGCAGTATTTT.

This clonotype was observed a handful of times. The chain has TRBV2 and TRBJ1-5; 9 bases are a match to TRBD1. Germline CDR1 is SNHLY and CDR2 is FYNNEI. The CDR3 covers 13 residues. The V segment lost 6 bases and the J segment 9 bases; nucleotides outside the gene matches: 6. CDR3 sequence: CASRDRGSGPQHF. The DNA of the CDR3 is TGTGCCAGCAGGGACAGGGGATCGGGGCCCCAGCATTTT.

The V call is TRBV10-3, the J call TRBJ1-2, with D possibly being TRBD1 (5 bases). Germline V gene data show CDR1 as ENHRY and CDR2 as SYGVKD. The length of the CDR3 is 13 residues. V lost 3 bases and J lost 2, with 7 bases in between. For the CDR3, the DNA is TGTGCCATCAGTGAAGACAGAAACTATGGCTACACCTTC. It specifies CAISEDRNYGYTF.

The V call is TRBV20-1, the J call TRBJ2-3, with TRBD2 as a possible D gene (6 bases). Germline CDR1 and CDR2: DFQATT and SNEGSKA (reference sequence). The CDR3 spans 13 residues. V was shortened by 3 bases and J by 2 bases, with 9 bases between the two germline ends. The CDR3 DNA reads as TGCAGTGCTAGGGTAGCGGTCACAGATACGCAGTATTTT. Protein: CSARVAVTDTQYF.

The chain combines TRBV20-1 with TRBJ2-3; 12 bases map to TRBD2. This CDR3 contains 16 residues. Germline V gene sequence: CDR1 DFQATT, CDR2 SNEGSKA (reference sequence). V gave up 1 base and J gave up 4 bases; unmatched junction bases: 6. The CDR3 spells CSARGPTSGSPDTQYF. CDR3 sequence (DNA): TGCAGTGCTAGAGGACCGACTAGCGGGAGTCCAGATACGCAGTATTTT.

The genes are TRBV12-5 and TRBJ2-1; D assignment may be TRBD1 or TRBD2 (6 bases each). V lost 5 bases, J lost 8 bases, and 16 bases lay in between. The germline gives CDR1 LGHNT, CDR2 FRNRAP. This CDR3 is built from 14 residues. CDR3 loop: CASGRPGAVDEQFF. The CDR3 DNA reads TGTGCTAGTGGTCGCCCGGGGGCGGTCGATGAGCAGTTCTTC.

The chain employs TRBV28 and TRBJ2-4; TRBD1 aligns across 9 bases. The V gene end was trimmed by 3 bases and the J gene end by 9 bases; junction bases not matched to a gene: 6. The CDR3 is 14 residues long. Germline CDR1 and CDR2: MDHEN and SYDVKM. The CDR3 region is CASSFRGQGGIQYF. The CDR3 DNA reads TGTGCCAGCAGTTTCCGGGGACAGGGTGGCATTCAGTACTTC. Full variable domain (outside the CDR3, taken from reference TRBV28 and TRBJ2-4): DVKVTQSSRYLVKRTGEKVFLECVQDMDHENMFWYRQDPGLGLRLIYFSYDVKMKEKGDIPEGYSVSREKKERFSLILESASTNQTSMYLCASSFRGQGGIQYFGAGTRLSVL.

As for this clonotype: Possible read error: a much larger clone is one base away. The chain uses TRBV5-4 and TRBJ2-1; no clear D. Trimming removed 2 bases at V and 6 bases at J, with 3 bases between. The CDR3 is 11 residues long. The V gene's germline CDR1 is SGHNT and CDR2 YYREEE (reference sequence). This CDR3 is CASSFVNEQFF. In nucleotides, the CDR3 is TGTGCCAGCAGCTTCGTCAATGAGCAGTTCTTC.

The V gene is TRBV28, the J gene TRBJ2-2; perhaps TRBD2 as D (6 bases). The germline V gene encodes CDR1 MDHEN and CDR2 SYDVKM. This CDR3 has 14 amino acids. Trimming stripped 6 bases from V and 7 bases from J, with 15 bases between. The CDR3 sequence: CASSHGGTIGELFF. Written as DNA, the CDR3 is TGTGCCAGCAGCCACGGCGGGACGATCGGGGAGCTGTTTTTT.

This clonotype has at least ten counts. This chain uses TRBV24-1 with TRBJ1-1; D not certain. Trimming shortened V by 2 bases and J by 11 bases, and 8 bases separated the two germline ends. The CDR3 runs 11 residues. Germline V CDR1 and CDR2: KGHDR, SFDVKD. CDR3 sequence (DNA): TGTGCCACCAGTGATTCGCATTCGGCTTTCTTT. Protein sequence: CATSDSHSAFF.

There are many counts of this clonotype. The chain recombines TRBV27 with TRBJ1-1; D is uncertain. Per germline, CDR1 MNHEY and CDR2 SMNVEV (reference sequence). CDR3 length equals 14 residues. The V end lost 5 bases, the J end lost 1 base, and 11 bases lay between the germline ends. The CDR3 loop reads CASSPRGPNTEAFF. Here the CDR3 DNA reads TGTGCCAGCAGTCCGAGAGGACCGAACACTGAAGCTTTCTTT.

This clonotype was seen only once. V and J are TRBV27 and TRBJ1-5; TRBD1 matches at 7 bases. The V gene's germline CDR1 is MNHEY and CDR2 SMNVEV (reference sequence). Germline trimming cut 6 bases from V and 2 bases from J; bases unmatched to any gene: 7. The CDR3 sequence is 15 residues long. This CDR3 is CASSSGGAGNQPQHF. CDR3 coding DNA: TGTGCCAGCAGCTCAGGGGGGGCTGGCAATCAGCCCCAGCATTTT.

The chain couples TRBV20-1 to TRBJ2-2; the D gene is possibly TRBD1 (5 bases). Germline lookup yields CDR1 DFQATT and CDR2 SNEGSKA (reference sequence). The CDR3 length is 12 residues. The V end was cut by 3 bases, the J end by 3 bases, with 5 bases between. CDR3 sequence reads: CSARGHTGELFF. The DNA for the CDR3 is TGCAGTGCTAGGGGGCACACCGGGGAGCTGTTTTTT.

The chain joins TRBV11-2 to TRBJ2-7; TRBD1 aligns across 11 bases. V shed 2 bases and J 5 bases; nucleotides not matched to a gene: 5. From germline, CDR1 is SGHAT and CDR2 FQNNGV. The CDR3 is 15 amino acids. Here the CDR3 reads CASSLLRTGGDEQYF. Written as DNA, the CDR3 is TGTGCCAGCAGCTTACTCCGGACAGGGGGCGACGAGCAGTACTTC.

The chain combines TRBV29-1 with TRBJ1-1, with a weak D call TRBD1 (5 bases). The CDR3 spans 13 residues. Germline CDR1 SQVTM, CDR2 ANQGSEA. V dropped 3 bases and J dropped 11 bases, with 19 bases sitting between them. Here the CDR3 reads CSVEGGRPLNAFF. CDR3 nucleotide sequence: TGCAGCGTTGAGGGGGGTCGGCCACTAAACGCTTTCTTT.

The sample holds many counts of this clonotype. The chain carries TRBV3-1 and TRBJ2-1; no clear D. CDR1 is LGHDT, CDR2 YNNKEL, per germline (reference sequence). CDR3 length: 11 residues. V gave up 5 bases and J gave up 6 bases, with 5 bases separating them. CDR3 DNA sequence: TGTGCCAGCAGCTTAGCCAATGAGCAGTTCTTC. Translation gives CASSLANEQFF.

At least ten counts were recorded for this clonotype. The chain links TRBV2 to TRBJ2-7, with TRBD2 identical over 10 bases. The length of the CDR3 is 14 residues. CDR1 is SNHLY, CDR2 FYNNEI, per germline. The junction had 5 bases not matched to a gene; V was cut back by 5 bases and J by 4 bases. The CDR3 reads CASSKREGGYEQYF. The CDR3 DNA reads TGTGCCAGCAGTAAGCGGGAGGGCGGGTACGAGCAGTACTTC.

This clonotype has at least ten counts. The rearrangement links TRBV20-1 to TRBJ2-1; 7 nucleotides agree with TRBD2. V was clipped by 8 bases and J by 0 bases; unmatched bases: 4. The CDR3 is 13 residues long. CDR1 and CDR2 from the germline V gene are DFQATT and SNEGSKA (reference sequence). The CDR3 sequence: CSLLAPSYNEQFF. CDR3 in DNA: TGCAGTTTACTAGCGCCCTCCTACAATGAGCAGTTCTTC.

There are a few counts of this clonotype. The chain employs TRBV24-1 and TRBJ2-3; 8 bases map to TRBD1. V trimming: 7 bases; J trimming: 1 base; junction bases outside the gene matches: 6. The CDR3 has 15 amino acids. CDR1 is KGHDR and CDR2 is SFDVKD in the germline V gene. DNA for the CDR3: TGTGCCACCAGGGAGACAGGGGTTGGCACAGATACGCAGTATTTT. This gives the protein CATRETGVGTDTQYF.

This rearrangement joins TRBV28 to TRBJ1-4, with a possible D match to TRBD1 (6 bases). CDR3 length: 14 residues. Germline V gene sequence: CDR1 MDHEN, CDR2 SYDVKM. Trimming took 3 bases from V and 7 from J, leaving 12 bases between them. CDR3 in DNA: TGTGCCAGCAGTTTGGCAGGGGTTGTTGAAAAACTGTTTTTT. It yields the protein CASSLAGVVEKLFF.

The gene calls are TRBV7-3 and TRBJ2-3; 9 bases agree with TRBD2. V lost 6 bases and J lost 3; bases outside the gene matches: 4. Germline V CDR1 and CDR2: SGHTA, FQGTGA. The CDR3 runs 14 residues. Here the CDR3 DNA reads TGTGCCAGCAGTAGGGCGGGAGGGACAGATACGCAGTATTTT. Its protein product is CASSRAGGTDTQYF.

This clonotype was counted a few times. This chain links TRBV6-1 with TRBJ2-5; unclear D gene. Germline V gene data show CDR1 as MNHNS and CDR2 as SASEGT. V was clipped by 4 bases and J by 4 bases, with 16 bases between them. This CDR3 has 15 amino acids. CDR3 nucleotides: TGTGCCAGCAGTGTGGTAGGACCGGAATTAGAGACCCAGTACTTC. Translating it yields CASSVVGPELETQYF.

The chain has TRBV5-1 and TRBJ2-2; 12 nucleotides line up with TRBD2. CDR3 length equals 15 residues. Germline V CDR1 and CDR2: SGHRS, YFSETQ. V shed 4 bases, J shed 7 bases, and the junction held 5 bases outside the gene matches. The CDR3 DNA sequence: TGCGCCAGCAGCCCCGGACTAGCGGGAATCGGGGAGCTGTTTTTT. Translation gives CASSPGLAGIGELFF.

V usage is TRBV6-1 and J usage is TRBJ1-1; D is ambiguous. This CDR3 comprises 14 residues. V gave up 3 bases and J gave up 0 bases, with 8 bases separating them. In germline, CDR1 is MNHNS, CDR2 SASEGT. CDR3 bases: TGTGCCAGCAGTGATACGGGCATGAACACTGAAGCTTTCTTT. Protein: CASSDTGMNTEAFF.

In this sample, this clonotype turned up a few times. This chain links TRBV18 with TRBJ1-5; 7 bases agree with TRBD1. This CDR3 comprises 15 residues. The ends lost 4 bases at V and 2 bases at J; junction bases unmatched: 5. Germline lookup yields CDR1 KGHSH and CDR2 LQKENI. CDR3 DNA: TGTGCCAGCTCACAGAGACAGGGTGGCAATCAGCCCCAGCATTTT. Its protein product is CASSQRQGGNQPQHF.

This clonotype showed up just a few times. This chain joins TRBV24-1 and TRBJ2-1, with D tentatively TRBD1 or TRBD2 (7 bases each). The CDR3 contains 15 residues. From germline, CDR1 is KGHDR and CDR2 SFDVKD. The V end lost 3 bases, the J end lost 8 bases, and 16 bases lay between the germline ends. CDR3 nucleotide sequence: TGTGCCACCAGTGATCCGGGGAGGGGGCGGCATGAGCAGTTCTTC. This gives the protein CATSDPGRGRHEQFF.

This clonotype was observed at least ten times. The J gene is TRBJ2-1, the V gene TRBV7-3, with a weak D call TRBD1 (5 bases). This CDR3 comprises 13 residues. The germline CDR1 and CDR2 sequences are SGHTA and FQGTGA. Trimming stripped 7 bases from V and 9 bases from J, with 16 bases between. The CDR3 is CASTLTTGGEQFF. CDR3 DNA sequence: TGTGCCAGCACCCTGACAACAGGTGGTGAGCAGTTCTTC.

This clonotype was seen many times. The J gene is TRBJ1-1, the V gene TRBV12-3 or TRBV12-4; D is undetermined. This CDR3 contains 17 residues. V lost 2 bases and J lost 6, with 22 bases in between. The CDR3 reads CASSLSPSGVGKAEAFF. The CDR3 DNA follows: TGTGCCAGCAGTTTAAGTCCGTCGGGAGTTGGGAAGGCTGAAGCTTTCTTT.

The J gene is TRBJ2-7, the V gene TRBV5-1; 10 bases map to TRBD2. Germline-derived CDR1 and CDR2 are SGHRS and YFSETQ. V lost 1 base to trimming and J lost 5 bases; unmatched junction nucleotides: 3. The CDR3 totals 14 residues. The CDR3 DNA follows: TGCGCCAGCAGCTTGAGCGGGAGGGTCGACGAGCAGTACTTC. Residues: CASSLSGRVDEQYF.

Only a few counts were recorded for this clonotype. The CDR3 sequence: CASSLGDGGTEAFF. In DNA form, the CDR3 reads TGTGCCAGCAGTCTGGGCGACGGGGGCACTGAAGCTTTCTTT. The gene calls are TRBV3-1 and TRBJ1-1; the D gene is possibly TRBD1 (5 bases). Looked up from germline, CDR1 is LGHDT and CDR2 is YNNKEL (reference sequence). CDR3 size: 14 residues. Trimming stripped 6 bases from V and 4 bases from J, with 15 bases between.

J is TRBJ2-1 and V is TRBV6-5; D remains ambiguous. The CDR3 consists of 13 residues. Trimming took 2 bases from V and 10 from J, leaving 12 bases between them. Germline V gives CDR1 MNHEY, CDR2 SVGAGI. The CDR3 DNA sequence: TGTGCCAGCAGTTACGATGGAGTACTAGAGCAGTTCTTC. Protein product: CASSYDGVLEQFF.

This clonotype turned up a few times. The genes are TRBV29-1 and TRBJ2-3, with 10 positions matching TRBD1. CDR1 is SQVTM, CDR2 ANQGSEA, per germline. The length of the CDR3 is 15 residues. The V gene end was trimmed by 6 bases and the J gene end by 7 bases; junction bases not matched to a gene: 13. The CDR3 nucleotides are TGCAGCGTGGAGATCCGGGACAGGGGTGATTATACGCAGTATTTT. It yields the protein CSVEIRDRGDYTQYF.